Presented here are 3 T cell receptor beta chains from one specimen sequenced in a study of cytomegalovirus exposure and HLA in healthy donors. PCR was performed using 60 Vbeta and 13 Jbeta primers. TCRdb keeps only in-frame clones here, not all; method: immunoSEQ multiplex PCR. The data contain more than 150,000 clones, around four fifths of them singletons. The specimen was PBMCs. The receptors shown here come from a male donor in good health and CMV-seronegative.

This chain uses TRBV28 with TRBJ2-7, with D unresolved. Germline V gene lookup returns CDR1 MDHEN and CDR2 SYDVKM. The V gene lost 3 bases and the J gene lost 5 bases, with 11 bases spanning the gap. This CDR3 spans 13 amino acids. For the CDR3, the DNA is TGTGCCAGCAGTTTTACCCTCCCTAACGAGCAGTACTTC. Residues: CASSFTLPNEQYF.

The V gene is TRBV7-2, the J gene TRBJ1-5; 9 bases line up with TRBD1. The CDR3 runs to 18 residues. V was pared by 5 bases and J by 4 bases, with 15 bases of the junction left unmatched. CDR1 is SGHTA, CDR2 FQGNSA, per germline. The CDR3 spells CASSPRAFQTGGNQPQHF. As DNA, the CDR3 is TGTGCCAGCAGCCCCCGTGCTTTCCAGACAGGGGGGAATCAGCCCCAGCATTTT.

This chain connects TRBV19 to TRBJ2-1; 14 nucleotides match TRBD2. CDR3 length: 18 amino acids. Germline V gene data show CDR1 as LNHDA and CDR2 as SQIVND (reference sequence). Trimming cost V 4 bases and J 0 bases; bases outside gene matches: 5. CDR3 coding DNA: TGTGCCAGTAGTACGACTAGCGGGAGGGCGAACTCCTACAATGAGCAGTTCTTC. Protein: CASSTTSGRANSYNEQFF.